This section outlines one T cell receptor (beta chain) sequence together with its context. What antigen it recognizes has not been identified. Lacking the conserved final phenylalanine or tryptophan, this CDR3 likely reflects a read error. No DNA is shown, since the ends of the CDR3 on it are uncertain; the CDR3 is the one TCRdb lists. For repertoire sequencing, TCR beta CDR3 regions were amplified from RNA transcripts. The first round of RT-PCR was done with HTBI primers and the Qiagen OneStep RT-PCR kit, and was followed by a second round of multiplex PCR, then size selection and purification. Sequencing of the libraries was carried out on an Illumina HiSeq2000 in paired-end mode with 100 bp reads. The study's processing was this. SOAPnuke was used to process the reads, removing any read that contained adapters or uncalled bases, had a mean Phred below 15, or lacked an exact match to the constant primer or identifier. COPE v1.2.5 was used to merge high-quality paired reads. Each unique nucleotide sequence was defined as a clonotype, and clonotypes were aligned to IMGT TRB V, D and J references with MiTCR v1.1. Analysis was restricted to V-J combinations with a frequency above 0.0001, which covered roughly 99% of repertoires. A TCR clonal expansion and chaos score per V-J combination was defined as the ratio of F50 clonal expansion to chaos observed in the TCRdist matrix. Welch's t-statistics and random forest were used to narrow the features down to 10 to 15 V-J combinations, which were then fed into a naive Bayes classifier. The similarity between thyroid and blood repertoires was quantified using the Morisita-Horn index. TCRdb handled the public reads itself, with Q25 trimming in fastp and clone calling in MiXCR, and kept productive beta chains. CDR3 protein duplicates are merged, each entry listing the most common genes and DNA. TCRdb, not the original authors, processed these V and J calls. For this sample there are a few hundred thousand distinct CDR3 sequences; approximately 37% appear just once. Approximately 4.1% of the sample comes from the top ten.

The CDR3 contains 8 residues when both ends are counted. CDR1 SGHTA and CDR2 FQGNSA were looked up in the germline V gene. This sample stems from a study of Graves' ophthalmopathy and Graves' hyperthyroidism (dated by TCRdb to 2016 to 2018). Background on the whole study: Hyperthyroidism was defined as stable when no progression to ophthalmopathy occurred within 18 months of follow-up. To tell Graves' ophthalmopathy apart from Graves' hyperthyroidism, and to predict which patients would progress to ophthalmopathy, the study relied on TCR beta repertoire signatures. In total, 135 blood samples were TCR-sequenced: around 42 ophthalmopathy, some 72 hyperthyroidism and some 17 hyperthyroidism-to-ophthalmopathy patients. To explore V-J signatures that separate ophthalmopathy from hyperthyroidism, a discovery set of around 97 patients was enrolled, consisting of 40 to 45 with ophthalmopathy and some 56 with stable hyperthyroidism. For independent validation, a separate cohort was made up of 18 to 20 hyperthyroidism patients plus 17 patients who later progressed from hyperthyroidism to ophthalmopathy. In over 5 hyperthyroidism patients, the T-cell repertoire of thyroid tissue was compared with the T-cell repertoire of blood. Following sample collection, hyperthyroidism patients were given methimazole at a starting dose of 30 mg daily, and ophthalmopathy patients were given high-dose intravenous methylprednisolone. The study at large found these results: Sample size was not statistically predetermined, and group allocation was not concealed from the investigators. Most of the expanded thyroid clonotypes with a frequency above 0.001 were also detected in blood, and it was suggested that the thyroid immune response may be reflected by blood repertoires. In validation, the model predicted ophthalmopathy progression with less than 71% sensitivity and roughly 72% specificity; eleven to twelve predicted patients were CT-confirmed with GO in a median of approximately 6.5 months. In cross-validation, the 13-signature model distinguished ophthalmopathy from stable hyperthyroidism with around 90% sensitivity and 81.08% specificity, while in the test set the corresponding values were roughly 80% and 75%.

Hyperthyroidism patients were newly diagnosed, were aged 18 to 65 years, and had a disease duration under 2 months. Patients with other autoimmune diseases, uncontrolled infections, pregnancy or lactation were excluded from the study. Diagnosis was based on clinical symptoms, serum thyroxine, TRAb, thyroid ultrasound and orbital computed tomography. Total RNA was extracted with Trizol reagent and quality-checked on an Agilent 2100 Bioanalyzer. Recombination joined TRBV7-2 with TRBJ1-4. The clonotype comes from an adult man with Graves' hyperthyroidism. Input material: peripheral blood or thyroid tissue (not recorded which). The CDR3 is CASSLVEV.